The 9 T cell receptor beta chains below all came from one sample that was sequenced in a study of multiple sclerosis patients with progressive multifocal leukoencephalopathy. As for time point: before natalizumab initiation. TCRdb's copy holds only in-frame clones and misses some; the assay was immunoSEQ multiplex PCR. The table shows more than 30,000 clones, with about 91% occurring only once. Sequenced material: PBMCs. Every receptor here comes from a young man with multiple sclerosis.

This chain's CDR3 is CASSFGSYNEQFF. The CDR3 DNA follows: TGTGCCAGTAGTTTCGGCTCCTACAATGAGCAGTTCTTC. The chain links TRBV19 to TRBJ2-1; no clear D. V lost 5 bases, J lost 0 bases, and 5 bases lay in between. The CDR3 contains 13 residues. The germline V gene has CDR1 LNHDA and CDR2 SQIVND (reference sequence).

This clone was picked up a small number of times. The J gene is TRBJ1-6, the V gene TRBV27; TRBD1 matches 7 bases. Germline CDR1 is MNHEY and CDR2 is SMNVEV (reference sequence). There are 15 residues in the CDR3. With 2 bases clipped from V and 6 bases from J, the junction kept 4 bases outside the gene matches. The CDR3 loop reads CASSLGQAINSPLHF. CDR3 nucleotides: TGTGCCAGCAGTTTAGGACAGGCTATTAATTCACCCCTCCACTTT.

In this sample, this clone turned up once. This chain links TRBV7-6 with TRBJ2-2, with 7 bases aligning to TRBD2. The CDR3 is 16 amino acids. Germline V gene data show CDR1 as SGHVS and CDR2 as FNYEAQ. J was trimmed by 1 base and V by 5 bases; bases with no gene match: 7. The CDR3, as DNA: TGTGCCAGCAGCAACCGGGACTATCTGAACACCGGGGAGCTGTTTTTT. Residues: CASSNRDYLNTGELFF.

The chain is built from TRBV2 and TRBJ2-7; TRBD2 aligns across 9 bases. Trimming cost V 4 bases and J 6 bases; bases outside gene matches: 7. The length of the CDR3 is 14 residues. Germline V gene sequence: CDR1 SNHLY, CDR2 FYNNEI. The CDR3 reads CASSVSGRGTEQYV. In DNA, the CDR3 is TGTGCCAGCAGTGTTAGCGGGAGAGGAACCGAGCAGTACGTC.

This sequence joins TRBV5-4 and TRBJ1-1; 8 bases map to TRBD1. CDR1 SGHNT and CDR2 YYREEE come from the germline V gene (reference sequence). The length of the CDR3 is 14 residues. The trim removed 4 bases at V and 5 bases at J, leaving 7 bases unmatched. The CDR3 sequence is CASSPRTGKTEAFF. The CDR3 DNA reads as TGTGCCAGCAGCCCCCGGACAGGGAAGACTGAAGCTTTCTTT.

This clone was recorded only once. V usage is TRBV7-2 and J usage is TRBJ2-1, with 10 positions matching TRBD2. CDR3 length: 15 amino acids. The germline CDR1 and CDR2 sequences are SGHTA and FQGNSA. J was trimmed by 4 bases and V by 2 bases; bases with no gene match: 2. CDR3 in amino acids: CASSLRTSGYNEQFF. CDR3 DNA sequence: TGTGCCAGCAGCTTAAGGACTAGCGGATACAATGAGCAGTTCTTC. The variable domain in full, with the rest retrieved from reference TRBV7-2 and TRBJ2-1, is GAGVSQSPSNKVTEKGKDVELRCDPISGHTALYWYRQSLGQGLEFLIYFQGNSAPDKSGLPSDRFSAERTGGSVSTLTIQRTQQEDSAVYLCASSLRTSGYNEQFFGPGTRLTVL.

The V call is TRBV19, the J call TRBJ2-1, with 10 bases lining up with TRBD2. This CDR3 comprises 13 residues. Germline assignment: CDR1 LNHDA and CDR2 SQIVND (reference sequence). The junction had 2 bases not matched to a gene; V was cut back by 4 bases and J by 8 bases. CDR3 bases: TGTGCCAGTAGTAAGCGGGAGGGCCATGAGCAGTTCTTC. This sequence encodes CASSKREGHEQFF.

The rearrangement uses TRBV18 and TRBJ2-4; 15 nucleotides align to TRBD2. CDR3 length equals 19 residues. Germline V CDR1 and CDR2: KGHSH, LQKENI. Losses at the gene ends were 0 bases for V and 0 bases for J; bases not matched to a gene: 3. This CDR3 is CASSPPGLAGGIAKNIQYF. The CDR3 DNA reads TGTGCCAGCTCACCACCAGGACTAGCGGGGGGGATAGCCAAAAACATTCAGTACTTC. Combining the CDR3 with reference TRBV18 and TRBJ2-4 gives the whole variable domain NAGVMQNPRHLVRRRGQEARLRCSPMKGHSHVYWYRQLPEEGLKFMVYLQKENIIDESGMPKERFSAEFPKEGPSILRIQQVVRGDSAAYFCASSPPGLAGGIAKNIQYFGAGTRLSVL.

J is TRBJ2-5 and V is TRBV29-1, with a weak D call TRBD2 (5 bases). Germline lookup yields CDR1 SQVTM and CDR2 ANQGSEA. Trimming left V 4 bases short and J 1 base short, with 19 bases between. This CDR3 has 16 residues. Here the CDR3 reads CSVVPTGYPLQETQYF. The CDR3 bases are TGCAGCGTTGTGCCAACGGGATACCCACTCCAAGAGACCCAGTACTTC.